What follows is one T cell receptor (beta chain) and its context. The antigen is undetermined. It was with 60 Vbeta and 13 Jbeta primers that the PCR ran. Sequencing used immunoSEQ multiplex PCR; TCRdb keeps in-frame clones, though not all of them. In the table there are approximately 160,000 clones, 60% to 75% of which are singletons. The CDR3 consists of 15 residues. The V gene end was trimmed by 6 bases and the J gene end by 2 bases; junction bases not matched to a gene: 7. The V gene's germline CDR1 is MNHNS and CDR2 SASEGT. The sample is drawn from a study of cytomegalovirus exposure and HLA in healthy donors. General study results and limits: The authors later found most CMV-associated TCR beta chains appeared HLA-restricted. There was a cluster of highly shared sequence variants that was likely a sequencing artifact.

The chain recombines TRBV6-1 with TRBJ1-5; 7 bases agree with TRBD1. The specimen sequenced was PBMCs. This receptor was identified in a woman aged 45-65 years in good health and CMV-seropositive. CDR3 nucleotides: TGTGCCAGCAGCCGACAGGGATTGGGCAATCAGCCCCAGCATTTT. Its protein is CASSRQGLGNQPQHF.